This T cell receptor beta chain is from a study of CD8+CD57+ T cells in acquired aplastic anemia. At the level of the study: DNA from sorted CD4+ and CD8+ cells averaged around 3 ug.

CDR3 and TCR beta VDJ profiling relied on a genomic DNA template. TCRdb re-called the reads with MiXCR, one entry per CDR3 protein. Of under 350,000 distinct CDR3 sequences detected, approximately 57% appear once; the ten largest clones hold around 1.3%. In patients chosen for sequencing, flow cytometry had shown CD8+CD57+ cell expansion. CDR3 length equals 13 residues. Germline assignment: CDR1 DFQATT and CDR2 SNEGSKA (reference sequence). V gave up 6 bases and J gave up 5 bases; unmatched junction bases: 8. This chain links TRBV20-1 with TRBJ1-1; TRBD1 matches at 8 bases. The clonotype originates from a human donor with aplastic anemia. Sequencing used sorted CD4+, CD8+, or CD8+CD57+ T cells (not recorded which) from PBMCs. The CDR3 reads CSAPRTGKTEAFF. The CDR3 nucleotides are TGCAGTGCCCCGAGGACAGGGAAGACTGAAGCTTTCTTT.